Shown below are 24 T cell receptor beta chains from a single sample sequenced in a study of cytomegalovirus exposure and HLA in healthy donors. Primers: 60 Vbeta forward and 13 Jbeta reverse. Clones were read by immunoSEQ multiplex PCR, and TCRdb kept only the in-frame ones, dropping some. The sample lists some 150,000 clones, over 60% occurring once. The sample consisted of PBMCs. The receptors originated from a middle-aged man in good health and CMV-seronegative.

V usage is TRBV5-1 and J usage is TRBJ2-1; tentative D call: TRBD1 (5 bases). The CDR3 has 16 amino acids. Between the trimmed V and J ends, which lost 0 bases and 4 bases, there was a span of 14 bases. The V gene's germline CDR1 is SGHRS and CDR2 YFSETQ. CDR3 sequence (DNA): TGCGCCAGCAGCTTGGAAGGGGTCGCCGGATACAATGAGCAGTTCTTC. Translation: CASSLEGVAGYNEQFF.

This clone was counted a few times. V is TRBV5-1 and J is TRBJ2-3; 9 nucleotides align to TRBD2. V gave up 0 bases and J gave up 2 bases; unmatched junction bases: 7. Looked up from germline, CDR1 is SGHRS and CDR2 is YFSETQ. The CDR3 contains 17 residues. The CDR3 spells CASSLGAGGPITDTQYF. For the CDR3, the DNA is TGCGCCAGCAGCTTGGGGGCGGGGGGGCCTATCACAGATACGCAGTATTTT.

The V and J genes are TRBV5-1 and TRBJ1-2, with a tentative D call TRBD1 (6 bases). Trimming removed 4 bases from V and 6 bases from J, with 16 bases in between. Germline-derived CDR1 and CDR2 are SGHRS and YFSETQ. This CDR3 contains 14 residues. This CDR3 reads CASSGGPGGDGYTF. The DNA of the CDR3 is TGCGCCAGCAGCGGAGGCCCGGGGGGCGATGGCTACACCTTC. Combining the CDR3 with reference TRBV5-1 and TRBJ1-2 gives the whole variable domain KAGVTQTPRYLIKTRGQQVTLSCSPISGHRSVSWYQQTPGQGLQFLFEYFSETQRNKGNFPGRFSGRQFSNSRSEMNVSTLELGDSALYLCASSGGPGGDGYTFGSGTRLTVV.

This chain links TRBV28 with TRBJ1-5, with 12 bases matching TRBD1. Germline trimming cut 6 bases from V and 4 bases from J; bases unmatched to any gene: 16. Germline values: CDR1 MDHEN, CDR2 SYDVKM. This CDR3 has 19 residues. The CDR3 sequence: CASSSLGGQGAYGNQPQHF. The CDR3 DNA sequence: TGTGCCAGCAGCTCTCTCGGGGGACAGGGGGCTTATGGGAATCAGCCCCAGCATTTT.

The J gene is TRBJ2-3, the V gene TRBV19; possible D gene TRBD1, 5 bases. CDR1 and CDR2 (germline): LNHDA, SQIVND (reference sequence). Between the trimmed V and J ends, which lost 5 bases and 6 bases, there was a span of 12 bases. The CDR3 totals 13 residues. In nucleotides, the CDR3 is TGTGCCAGTAGTGGCCAGGGTGGGGATACGCAGTATTTT. This translates into CASSGQGGDTQYF.

The chain links TRBV5-1 to TRBJ1-2; TRBD1 matches 9 bases. Germline V CDR1 and CDR2: SGHRS, YFSETQ. The CDR3 spans 14 residues. V dropped 1 base and J dropped 8; count of bases not matched to a gene: 6. The CDR3 sequence: CASSLLTGGRGYTF. CDR3 DNA: TGCGCCAGCAGCTTGCTTACAGGGGGCAGGGGCTACACCTTC.

V is TRBV11-2 and J is TRBJ2-3; tentative D call: TRBD1 (5 bases). The length of the CDR3 is 16 residues. Germline V gene sequence: CDR1 SGHAT, CDR2 FQNNGV. Trimming left V 5 bases short and J 0 bases short, with 15 bases between. Here the CDR3 DNA reads TGTGCCAGCAGCCCCAGACAGCCATCTAGCACAGATACGCAGTATTTT. Translating gives CASSPRQPSSTDTQYF. Full variable domain (outside the CDR3, taken from reference TRBV11-2 and TRBJ2-3): EAGVAQSPRYKIIEKRQSVAFWCNPISGHATLYWYQQILGQGPKLLIQFQNNGVVDDSQLPKDRFSAERLKGVDSTLKIQPAKLEDSAVYLCASSPRQPSSTDTQYFGPGTRLTVL.

Only a few counts were recorded for this clone. The rearrangement joins TRBV19 to TRBJ2-7, with D perhaps matching TRBD1 (5 bases). Per germline, CDR1 LNHDA and CDR2 SQIVND (reference sequence). Trimming removed 3 bases from V and 5 bases from J, with 14 bases in between. This CDR3 has 14 residues. CDR3 DNA: TGTGCCAGTAGTATCGGCAGGGCCCAAGACGAGCAGTACTTC. It codes for CASSIGRAQDEQYF.

This clone was counted once. The chain links TRBV2 to TRBJ2-6, with D possibly being TRBD2 (5 bases). The length of the CDR3 is 19 residues. V lost 8 bases to trimming and J lost 0 bases, with 23 bases between them. The germline CDR1 and CDR2 sequences are SNHLY and FYNNEI. CDR3 DNA: TGTGCCAGCTTCCTCGGGTGGGCCGGACTCCCCTCTGGGGCCAACGTCCTGACTTTC. It is translated as CASFLGWAGLPSGANVLTF.

This clone was detected only a few times. This rearrangement joins TRBV4-1 to TRBJ1-5; TRBD1 aligns across 9 bases. Per germline, CDR1 MGHRA and CDR2 YSYEKL. Trimming at V came to 6 bases and at J to 3 bases, leaving 6 bases not matched to a gene. This CDR3 has 15 residues. This CDR3 reads CASRQDRGDNQPQHF. In DNA form, the CDR3 reads TGCGCCAGCAGACAGGACAGGGGAGACAATCAGCCCCAGCATTTT.

The chain joins TRBV7-6 to TRBJ2-7; D is possibly TRBD2 (6 bases). V was pared by 8 bases and J by 0 bases, with 17 bases between. Germline values: CDR1 SGHVS, CDR2 FNYEAQ. This CDR3 comprises 15 residues. CDR3 nucleotide sequence: TGTGCCAGCCAAAAAGGGGCGGGGAGCTCCTACGAGCAGTACTTC. As protein: CASQKGAGSSYEQYF.

This clone appeared once. The chain has TRBV10-3 and TRBJ2-1; 11 bases agree with TRBD1. CDR1 is ENHRY, CDR2 SYGVKD, per germline. The V gene end was trimmed by 4 bases and the J gene end by 10 bases; junction bases not matched to a gene: 6. There are 14 residues in the CDR3. CDR3 sequence: CAISGGQGEGEQFF. The CDR3 DNA reads as TGTGCCATCAGTGGGGGACAGGGGGAGGGAGAGCAGTTCTTC.

Only a few counts were recorded for this clone. The chain combines TRBV10-1 with TRBJ2-7, with TRBD1 as a possible D gene (6 bases). CDR1 and CDR2 (germline): WNHNN, SYGVQD (reference sequence). CDR3 length: 13 amino acids. The V end lost 6 bases, the J end lost 5 bases, and 14 bases lay between the germline ends. For the CDR3, the DNA is TGCGCCAGCAGCCAGACAGGTATCGACGAGCAGTACTTC. Its protein product is CASSQTGIDEQYF.

This clone was observed a handful of times. The DNA for the CDR3 is TGTGCCAGCAGCCGAACTACGTTCACAGATACGCAGTATTTT. Residues: CASSRTTFTDTQYF. The V gene is TRBV7-9, the J gene TRBJ2-3; no firm D call. Germline lookup yields CDR1 SEHNR and CDR2 FQNEAQ (reference sequence). V was pared by 5 bases and J by 2 bases, with 11 bases between. CDR3 length: 14 residues.

The chain employs TRBV19 and TRBJ1-5; D might be TRBD1 (5 bases). Germline V gene data show CDR1 as LNHDA and CDR2 as SQIVND (reference sequence). Deletions cut 7 bases from V and 3 bases from J, with 13 bases between. This CDR3 is built from 14 residues. As DNA, the CDR3 is TGTGCCAGTACCCGAGGACAAATCAATCAGCCCCAGCATTTT. Translating gives CASTRGQINQPQHF.

The rearrangement uses TRBV9 and TRBJ1-1; D gene unclear. Germline V gene data show CDR1 as SGDLS and CDR2 as YYNGEE. V gave up 0 bases and J gave up 2 bases, with 11 bases separating them. The CDR3 has 15 residues. CDR3 DNA: TGTGCCAGCAGCGTAGTCGGGATTCCTAACACTGAAGCTTTCTTT. It translates to CASSVVGIPNTEAFF.

This chain connects TRBV2 to TRBJ2-1, with 7 bases that match TRBD1. V lost 9 bases to trimming and J lost 4 bases; unmatched junction nucleotides: 6. The V gene's germline CDR1 is SNHLY and CDR2 FYNNEI. The CDR3 length is 13 residues. CDR3 coding DNA: TGTGCCAGGACAGGGTCGACTTACAATGAGCAGTTCTTC. This encodes CARTGSTYNEQFF.

This clone was seen more than once but under ten times. Mismatch with germline at one junction end may stem from a read error. J is TRBJ1-5 and V is TRBV4-1, with a weak D call TRBD1 (5 bases). The germline gives CDR1 MGHRA, CDR2 YSYEKL. The CDR3 covers 14 residues. CDR3 loop: CANTGTWSNQPQNF. Written as DNA, the CDR3 is TGCGCCAACACGGGGACTTGGAGCAATCAGCCCCAGAATTTT.

The chain employs TRBV6-6 and TRBJ1-3, with 7 bases aligning to TRBD1. This CDR3 spans 15 amino acids. The ends lost 2 bases at V and 4 bases at J; junction bases unmatched: 5. Germline V CDR1 and CDR2: MNHNY, SVGAGI (reference sequence). For the CDR3, the DNA is TGTGCCAGCAGTTACCCGACAGGGCCGGGAAACACCATATATTTT. This sequence encodes CASSYPTGPGNTIYF.

This sequence joins TRBV6-5 and TRBJ1-2; possible D gene TRBD1, 5 bases. Trimming pared 4 bases from V and 6 bases from J, leaving 12 bases between. Germline CDR1 is MNHEY and CDR2 is SVGAGI. This CDR3 is 13 amino acids long. The DNA for the CDR3 is TGTGCCAGCAGTTTACTCGCGGGGGATGGCTACACCTTC. Translated: CASSLLAGDGYTF.

This clone showed up just a few times. The V gene is TRBV29-1, the J gene TRBJ2-1; no clear D. The V gene's germline CDR1 is SQVTM and CDR2 ANQGSEA. This CDR3 spans 14 amino acids. Trimming shortened V by 4 bases and J by 3 bases, and 13 bases separated the two germline ends. CDR3 nucleotide sequence: TGCAGCGTTGCGGAAATAGCAGACTACAATGAGCAGTTCTTC. This gives the protein CSVAEIADYNEQFF.

The CDR3 DNA is TGCGCCAGCAGCTACCGGCGGGGTAGCACAGATACGCAGTATTTT. It specifies CASSYRRGSTDTQYF. This sequence joins TRBV5-1 and TRBJ2-3; TRBD2 might be the D (6 bases). The CDR3 loop spans 15 amino acids. Germline assignment: CDR1 SGHRS and CDR2 YFSETQ. V was cut by 3 bases and J by 0 bases, with 11 bases left in between.

In this sample, this clone turned up once. The rearrangement links TRBV18 to TRBJ1-6, with D maybe TRBD1 (5 bases). The V gene's germline CDR1 is KGHSH and CDR2 LQKENI. This CDR3 is 13 amino acids long. V lost 1 base and J 8 bases, leaving 6 bases between the germline ends. DNA of the CDR3: TGTGCCAGCTCACCACAAGGGGATTCACCCCTCCACTTT. Its protein is CASSPQGDSPLHF.

This clone has more than one count but fewer than ten. V usage is TRBV28 and J usage is TRBJ2-3; D may be TRBD2 (6 bases). CDR3 size: 16 residues. Trimming cost V 2 bases and J 6 bases, with 18 bases left between them. Per germline, CDR1 MDHEN and CDR2 SYDVKM. The CDR3 DNA reads TGTGCCAGCAGTTTAGTCCAGCGGGTCAACATGGATACGCAGTATTTT. Its translation: CASSLVQRVNMDTQYF.